Below are 22 T cell receptor beta chains sequenced from a single sample in a study of T cell repertoires in ileal Crohn's disease. Only in-frame clones appear in the TCRdb table, and some are missing; sequencing was by immunoSEQ multiplex PCR. The sample includes about 7,200 clones, about two thirds seen only once; the top ten take about 9.3%. Sequencing used ileal tissue. Receptors were obtained from an adult with Crohn's disease.

The chain has TRBV5-6 and TRBJ2-7, with D tentatively TRBD1 (5 bases). Germline loops: CDR1 SGHDT, CDR2 YYEEEE. The CDR3 consists of 14 residues. Trimming cost V 0 bases and J 3 bases, with 10 bases left between them. The CDR3 protein is CASSLGTPFYEQYF. Here the CDR3 DNA reads TGTGCCAGCAGCTTGGGGACACCGTTCTACGAGCAGTACTTC.

The CDR3: CGSSRDRDEKLFF. The CDR3 DNA sequence: TGTGGGAGCAGCAGGGACAGGGATGAAAAACTGTTTTTT. The V gene is TRBV7-8, the J gene TRBJ1-4; 9 positions agree with TRBD1. The CDR3 runs to 13 residues. CDR1 and CDR2 (germline): SGHVS, FQNEAQ.

This chain uses TRBV30 with TRBJ1-5, with TRBD1 matching over 7 bases. Germline V gives CDR1 GTSNPN, CDR2 SVGIG (reference sequence). This CDR3 spans 14 amino acids. V was clipped by 0 bases and J by 3 bases; unmatched bases: 2. The chain's CDR3 is CAWSVGTVNQPQHF. In nucleotides, the CDR3 is TGTGCCTGGAGTGTAGGGACAGTCAATCAGCCCCAGCATTTT.

V usage is TRBV29-1 and J usage is TRBJ2-3; possibly TRBD2 for D (7 bases). CDR3 length: 15 amino acids. Germline CDR1 SQVTM, CDR2 ANQGSEA. Trimming stripped 8 bases from V and 0 bases from J, with 18 bases between. As DNA, the CDR3 is TGCAGCAGCGGGGATTTAGGGGGGAGCACAGATACGCAGTATTTT. Its translation is CSSGDLGGSTDTQYF.

The V and J genes are TRBV18 and TRBJ2-5; TRBD2 is a possible D gene (7 bases). CDR3 length: 13 residues. Per the germline V gene, CDR1 is KGHSH and CDR2 is LQKENI. V was trimmed by 6 bases and J by 2 bases, leaving 10 bases between them. The DNA of the CDR3 is TGTGCCAGCTCCGGGGGGCTGCAAGAGACCCAGTACTTC. Amino acid sequence: CASSGGLQETQYF. Looking up the rest from reference TRBV18 and TRBJ2-5 gives the full variable domain: NAGVMQNPRHLVRRRGQEARLRCSPMKGHSHVYWYRQLPEEGLKFMVYLQKENIIDESGMPKERFSAEFPKEGPSILRIQQVVRGDSAAYFCASSGGLQETQYFGPGTRLLVL.

The chain is built from TRBV10-1 and TRBJ1-1; D is ambiguous. CDR1 is WNHNN, CDR2 SYGVQD, per germline (reference sequence). The CDR3 runs to 13 residues. With 0 bases removed from V and 6 bases from J, the gap between germline ends came to 8 bases. The CDR3 loop is CASSESAVSEAFF. In DNA, the CDR3 is TGCGCCAGCAGTGAGTCGGCGGTATCTGAAGCTTTCTTT.

The chain is built from TRBV4-1 and TRBJ1-1; D uncertain. This CDR3 is 16 amino acids long. Germline V gene lookup returns CDR1 MGHRA and CDR2 YSYEKL. V was trimmed by 0 bases and J by 0 bases, leaving 11 bases between them. The CDR3 region is CASSQEARSMNTEAFF. The CDR3 DNA reads as TGCGCCAGCAGCCAAGAGGCCAGATCCATGAACACTGAAGCTTTCTTT.

This clone was seen more than once but under ten times. The chain has TRBV7-6 and TRBJ1-5; D unresolved. The V and J ends lost 1 base and 2 bases respectively, with 9 bases between them. The CDR3 spans 15 residues. CDR1 SGHVS and CDR2 FNYEAQ come from the germline V gene. This CDR3 is CASSLGPGGNQPQHF. As DNA, the CDR3 is TGTGCCAGCAGCTTAGGGCCGGGAGGCAATCAGCCCCAGCATTTT.

There are a few counts of this clone. The V gene is TRBV5-1, the J gene TRBJ2-7; maybe TRBD2 (5 bases). The CDR3 has 14 amino acids. CDR1 is SGHRS and CDR2 is YFSETQ in the germline V gene. Deletions cut 2 bases from V and 5 bases from J, with 14 bases between. In DNA, the CDR3 is TGCGCCAGCAGCTTCCACACGCCCGGGAACGAGCAGTACTTC. Amino acids: CASSFHTPGNEQYF.

The chain couples TRBV5-6 to TRBJ2-5; TRBD2 is a possible D gene (6 bases). Trimming cost V 0 bases and J 9 bases, with 15 bases left between them. Germline CDR1 is SGHDT and CDR2 is YYEEEE. CDR3 length: 14 residues. This CDR3 is CASSLAGVRRPQYF. The CDR3 DNA is TGTGCCAGCAGCTTGGCGGGGGTTCGTCGGCCCCAGTACTTC.

This clone has only a few counts. The rearrangement joins TRBV6-5 to TRBJ2-7; 9 bases map to TRBD2. CDR1 is MNHEY, CDR2 SVGAGI, per germline. The CDR3 is 12 residues long. V lost 8 bases and J lost 4; bases outside the gene matches: 3. The CDR3 here is CASASGAYEQYF. The CDR3 nucleotides are TGTGCCAGCGCTAGCGGGGCTTACGAGCAGTACTTC.

This sequence joins TRBV28 and TRBJ1-2; 8 nucleotides agree with TRBD1. After removal of 6 bases from V and 8 bases from J, the junction contained 14 bases not matched to a gene. Germline CDR1 MDHEN, CDR2 SYDVKM. The CDR3 runs to 15 residues. Here the CDR3 reads CASSNTQAGGGGYTF. The CDR3 DNA sequence: TGTGCCAGCAGCAACACCCAGGCAGGGGGCGGGGGCTACACCTTC.

V usage is TRBV7-9 and J usage is TRBJ2-3, with D maybe TRBD2 (5 bases). CDR3 length: 13 amino acids. CDR1 is SEHNR, CDR2 FQNEAQ, per germline (reference sequence). The V gene lost 3 bases and the J gene lost 10 bases, with 14 bases spanning the gap. Here the CDR3 DNA reads TGTGCCAGCAGCTTGGAGCCGGGAAAGGCGCAGTATTTT. It specifies CASSLEPGKAQYF.

The rearrangement uses TRBV30 and TRBJ1-1, with 12 bases matching TRBD1. Germline CDR1 GTSNPN, CDR2 SVGIG (reference sequence). V trimming: 0 bases; J trimming: 4 bases; junction bases outside the gene matches: 6. The CDR3 has 16 residues. The CDR3 spells CAWSVTGQGATTEAFF. For the CDR3, the DNA is TGTGCCTGGAGTGTAACGGGACAGGGGGCGACCACTGAAGCTTTCTTT.

This clone was picked up one time. This chain uses TRBV30 with TRBJ1-2, with 10 bases that match TRBD1. The CDR3 length is 14 residues. Unmatched junction bases numbered 6, after V lost 0 bases and J lost 8 bases. The germline V gene encodes CDR1 GTSNPN and CDR2 SVGIG (reference sequence). DNA for the CDR3: TGTGCCTGGAGTGTCCCCGGGACAGGGGAAGGCTACACCTTC. This codes for CAWSVPGTGEGYTF.

The chain combines TRBV5-4 with TRBJ1-3, with D perhaps TRBD1 (5 bases). The CDR3 contains 14 residues. The germline V gene has CDR1 SGHNT and CDR2 YYREEE (reference sequence). The germline V and J ends were trimmed by 1 base and 4 bases, with 9 bases remaining between them. CDR3 amino acids: CASSLQGAGNTIYF. CDR3 in DNA: TGTGCCAGCAGCTTGCAGGGCGCCGGAAACACCATATATTTT.

V is TRBV5-1 and J is TRBJ1-1; 7 bases fit TRBD1. Germline V lookup: CDR1 SGHRS, CDR2 YFSETQ. V lost 0 bases to trimming and J lost 6 bases; unmatched junction nucleotides: 2. The CDR3 is 13 residues long. The CDR3 is CASSLDRGAEAFF. CDR3 bases: TGCGCCAGCAGCTTGGACAGGGGCGCTGAAGCTTTCTTT. Full variable domain (remainder filled in from reference TRBV5-1 and TRBJ1-1): KAGVTQTPRYLIKTRGQQVTLSCSPISGHRSVSWYQQTPGQGLQFLFEYFSETQRNKGNFPGRFSGRQFSNSRSEMNVSTLELGDSALYLCASSLDRGAEAFFGQGTRLTVV.

J is TRBJ2-1 and V is TRBV19; TRBD2 is a possible D gene (5 bases). This CDR3 comprises 14 residues. CDR1 is LNHDA, CDR2 SQIVND, per germline (reference sequence). Trimming shortened V by 3 bases and J by 5 bases, and 11 bases separated the two germline ends. The CDR3 nucleotides read TGTGCCAGTAGTATTCAGAGAGGGAACAATGAGCAGTTCTTC. The encoded protein is CASSIQRGNNEQFF.

The chain recombines TRBV7-2 with TRBJ2-5; TRBD2 matches at 7 bases. The end of the DNA is better explained by TRBJ2-7, so the J call may be wrong. Per germline, CDR1 SGHTA and CDR2 FQGNSA. The CDR3 runs to 15 residues. CDR3 in amino acids: CASSLAASGSYEQYF. CDR3 DNA sequence: TGTGCCAGCAGCTTAGCGGCTAGCGGATCCTACGAGCAGTACTTC.

This chain uses TRBV5-1 with TRBJ2-3; 9 bases map to TRBD2. Germline assignment: CDR1 SGHRS and CDR2 YFSETQ. J lost 4 bases, V lost 5 bases, and 5 bases had no gene match. This CDR3 is built from 14 residues. Here the CDR3 reads CASRRGGGADTQYF. The DNA for the CDR3 is TGCGCCAGCAGACGGGGCGGGGGGGCAGATACGCAGTATTTT.

V is TRBV27 and J is TRBJ2-5; 7 nucleotides agree with TRBD1. This CDR3 contains 15 residues. V was clipped by 5 bases and J by 5 bases; unmatched bases: 11. The germline gives CDR1 MNHEY, CDR2 SMNVEV (reference sequence). DNA of the CDR3: TGTGCCAGCAGTCGTAATACAGGGGTTTGGGAGACCCAGTACTTC. This codes for CASSRNTGVWETQYF.

The rearrangement uses TRBV7-2 and TRBJ1-2, with 9 nucleotides matching TRBD1. Germline-derived CDR1 and CDR2 are SGHTA and FQGNSA. V lost 2 bases, J lost 2 bases, and 12 bases stayed unmatched. CDR3 size: 18 residues. CDR3 residues: CASSLRGGTGTANYGYTF. The DNA for the CDR3 is TGTGCCAGCAGCTTACGAGGAGGGACAGGGACAGCCAACTATGGCTACACCTTC. The whole variable domain, filled in from reference TRBV7-2 and TRBJ1-2, reads GAGVSQSPSNKVTEKGKDVELRCDPISGHTALYWYRQSLGQGLEFLIYFQGNSAPDKSGLPSDRFSAERTGGSVSTLTIQRTQQEDSAVYLCASSLRGGTGTANYGYTFGSGTRLTVV.